This T cell receptor (beta chain) is from a study of T cell responses to AZD1222 COVID-19 vaccine. This table comes from immunoSEQ multiplex PCR, and its TCRdb copy is limited to in-frame clones, with some not included. The sample shows 150,000 to 200,000 clones, roughly 87% of them seen only once. CDR3 length: 13 residues. In germline, CDR1 is MNHEY, CDR2 SVGAGI. V shed 5 bases and J shed 4 bases, with 11 bases lying between them. The clonotype comes from an adult who received the AZD1222 COVID-19 vaccine. The V and J genes are TRBV6-5 and TRBJ1-2; D uncertain. Sample: peripheral blood, taken 28 days after the second AZD1222 dose. CDR3 protein: CASSPGGSYGYTF. The CDR3 bases are TGTGCCAGCAGTCCCGGAGGCTCCTATGGCTACACCTTC.